A selection of T cell receptor beta chains follows, all from one sample in a study of T-cell reconstitution after alpha-beta-depleted transplantation in children. TCRdb processed the PCR reads anew with MiXCR; each CDR3 protein has one entry. The sample has almost 250,000 distinct CDR3 sequences, about a quarter seen once; the top ten hold around 2.5%. The sample was PBMCs, taken before TCRalphabeta/CD19-depleted stem cell transplant. The receptors shown here come from a girl aged 2 to 10 with Fanconi anemia, due to receive a stem cell transplant. Both conserved end residues are part of each CDR3. For some rows the clone size is stated as once, few or many, or as a class when expanded; others skip it.

size: few; V: TRBV20-1; J: TRBJ2-7; CDR3: CSASNRIKYEQYF
size: many; V: TRBV29-1; J: TRBJ2-7; CDR3: CSVEENTAEQYF
size: few; V: TRBV20-1; J: TRBJ1-6; CDR3: CSAPGDSPLHF
size: many; V: TRBV5-6; J: TRBJ2-2; CDR3: CASRIRGSTRELFF
size: .; V: TRBV13; J: TRBJ2-7; CDR3: CASSNGLRGKQYF
size: .; V: TRBV14; J: TRBJ2-3; CDR3: CASRRPLAGGGADTQYF
size: many; V: TRBV29-1; J: TRBJ2-1; CDR3: CSERTGYNEQFF
size: many; V: TRBV27; J: TRBJ2-1; CDR3: CASSPGEKPYNEQFF
size: many; V: TRBV12-3/TRBV12-4; J: TRBJ2-2; CDR3: CASSPRLNTGELFF
size: few; V: TRBV20-1; J: TRBJ2-7; CDR3: CSARGPGLARPYEQYF
size: .; V: TRBV20-1; J: TRBJ2-1; CDR3: CSQTGGTRGVEQFF
size: .; V: TRBV20-1; J: TRBJ2-2; CDR3: CSASEAALYTGELFF
size: few; V: TRBV6-6; J: TRBJ2-5; CDR3: CASSSREQETQYF
size: many; V: TRBV24-1; J: TRBJ2-2; CDR3: CATSDGDQGWSGELFF
size: few; V: TRBV7-3; J: TRBJ2-7; CDR3: CASSFDLSYEQYF
size: many; V: TRBV20-1; J: TRBJ2-7; CDR3: CSATDTYEQYF
size: .; V: TRBV29-1; J: TRBJ2-7; CDR3: CSVERVGALDYEQYF
size: many; V: TRBV9; J: TRBJ2-3; CDR3: CASSVSSRSDTQYF
size: few; V: TRBV20-1; J: TRBJ2-3; CDR3: CSAPTSPGTDTQYF
size: .; V: TRBV15; J: TRBJ2-1; CDR3: CATSSLPLAGGPLNNEQFF
size: .; V: TRBV13; J: TRBJ2-7; CDR3: CASSLVTGAMYEQYF
size: few; V: TRBV7-2; J: TRBJ2-7; CDR3: CASSLGSGQGYEQYF
size: .; V: TRBV20-1; J: TRBJ2-7; CDR3: CSASPASGSSYEQYF
size: once; V: TRBV20-1; J: TRBJ2-1; CDR3: CSASRGSVINEQFF
size: .; V: TRBV7-3; J: TRBJ2-7; CDR3: CASSLAGDGSYEQYF
size: few; V: TRBV5-1; J: TRBJ2-7; CDR3: CASSLGLRYEQYF
size: many; V: TRBV20-1; J: TRBJ2-1; CDR3: CSAREVGGLGEQFF
size: few; V: TRBV3-1; J: TRBJ2-3; CDR3: CASSQLRGGVRDTQYF
size: many; V: TRBV20-1; J: TRBJ1-2; CDR3: CSASPQGPMAVTF
size: many; V: TRBV29-1; J: TRBJ2-1; CDR3: CSVDSSGRTLALNEQFF
size: many; V: TRBV7-8; J: TRBJ2-4; CDR3: CASSKYLGDRRKNIQYF
size: few; V: TRBV12-3/TRBV12-4; J: TRBJ2-2; CDR3: CASSYLLAPTGELFF
size: .; V: TRBV20-1; J: TRBJ2-7; CDR3: CSARQPGIYEQYF
size: .; V: TRBV4-2; J: TRBJ2-3; CDR3: CASSQDITTSGRTDTQYF
size: many; V: TRBV20-1; J: TRBJ2-5; CDR3: CSDSPWGLAGGKGATQYF
size: .; V: TRBV18; J: TRBJ2-1; CDR3: CASSRDRADEQFF
size: few; V: TRBV20-1; J: TRBJ2-3; CDR3: CSARGTVSTDTQYF
size: few; V: TRBV20-1; J: TRBJ2-1; CDR3: CSARDPRLAGYERGGLIYNEQFF
size: few; V: TRBV20-1; J: TRBJ2-7; CDR3: CSARDPWTGNREQYF
size: once; V: TRBV11-2; J: TRBJ2-7; CDR3: CASSLLTGSSYEQYF
size: few; V: TRBV20-1; J: TRBJ2-3; CDR3: CSAKRFTDTQYF
size: few; V: TRBV7-9; J: TRBJ1-5; CDR3: CASSLGTVNSNQPQHF
size: once; V: TRBV18; J: TRBJ1-1; CDR3: CASSPRGGTTGTRQALGLEAFF
size: .; V: TRBV5-5; J: TRBJ2-1; CDR3: CASSLARNHNEQFF
size: few; V: TRBV28; J: TRBJ2-4; CDR3: CASTTWSSGQENIQYF
size: few; V: TRBV5-1; J: TRBJ2-5; CDR3: CASSLYGGRARETQYF
size: .; V: TRBV15; J: TRBJ2-1; CDR3: CATSRVTGGIKKGSYNEQFF
size: many; V: TRBV20-1; J: TRBJ2-6; CDR3: CSAPGDSGANVLTF
size: many; V: TRBV29-1; J: TRBJ2-5; CDR3: CSVEGLRETQYF
size: .; V: TRBV29-1; J: TRBJ1-2; CDR3: CSVETGHYYGYTF
size: many; V: TRBV5-1; J: TRBJ2-7; CDR3: CASSLKGQGAYEQYF
size: few; V: TRBV20-1; J: TRBJ2-5; CDR3: CSASGWNQETQYF
size: few; V: TRBV6-2/TRBV6-3; J: TRBJ1-5; CDR3: CASSTEMDRPFDNQPQHF